The present TCR beta chain was sequenced within a study of blood T cell repertoires in COVID-19. TCRdb's table, derived via immunoSEQ multiplex PCR, lists solely in-frame clones and lacks some. The sample yields tens of thousands of clones, about 88% seen once. Trimming left V 3 bases short and J 0 bases short, with 6 bases between. This CDR3 has 14 amino acids. CDR1 and CDR2 from the germline V gene are MNHNS and SASEGT. The specimen was peripheral blood. This clonotype was sampled from a human donor in a cohort sampled during active COVID-19. The genes are TRBV6-1 and TRBJ1-3; no definite D call. The DNA of the CDR3 is TGTGCCAGCAGTGAGCAGGACTCTGGAAACACCATATATTTT. This sequence encodes CASSEQDSGNTIYF.